These 26 T cell receptor beta chains came from one sample sequenced in a study of blood T cell repertoires in COVID-19. Data came from immunoSEQ multiplex PCR; TCRdb stores just in-frame clones and leaves some out. Of 250,000 to 300,000 clones detected, approximately 83% appear once; the ten largest clones hold approximately 11%. Sequenced material: peripheral blood. The receptors were sampled from a woman in her 70s with acute or convalescent COVID-19.

This clone occurred once. This chain uses TRBV6-2 or TRBV6-3 with TRBJ2-3; D unresolved. With 2 bases removed from V and 2 bases from J, the gap between germline ends came to 14 bases. Germline-derived CDR1 and CDR2 are MNHEY and SVGEGT. The CDR3 extends over 16 amino acids. For the CDR3, the DNA is TGTGCCAGCAGTTACCCAAGACAAATTATCACAGATACGCAGTATTTT. Translating it yields CASSYPRQIITDTQYF.

V and J are TRBV3-1 (or the pseudogene TRBV3-2) and TRBJ2-4; 7 bases map to TRBD1. Trimming removed 4 bases from V and 1 base from J; junction bases left unmatched: 10. Germline CDR1 and CDR2: LGHDT and YNNKEL (reference sequence). The length of the CDR3 is 17 residues. CDR3 region: CASSPTFTGAAKNIQYF. The CDR3 DNA sequence: TGTGCCAGCAGCCCCACCTTCACAGGGGCGGCCAAAAACATTCAGTACTTC.

The chain carries TRBV4-2 and TRBJ2-1; 8 bases are shared with TRBD2. The CDR3 has 12 residues. Germline CDR1 and CDR2: LGHNA and YNFKEQ. The ends lost 6 bases at V and 10 bases at J; junction bases unmatched: 5. CDR3 nucleotide sequence: TGTGCCAGCAGTCCGGGGGGGCGAGAGCAGTTCTTC. Residues: CASSPGGREQFF.

This sequence joins TRBV6-5 and TRBJ1-6; D unresolved. The germline CDR1 and CDR2 sequences are MNHEY and SVGAGI. V lost 0 bases, J lost 10 bases, and 4 bases lay in between. The CDR3 consists of 12 residues. CDR3 sequence: CASSYSESPLHF. In DNA form, the CDR3 reads TGTGCCAGCAGTTACTCAGAGTCACCCCTCCACTTT.

The rearrangement links TRBV6-5 to TRBJ1-1; 8 nucleotides line up with TRBD1. The germline V gene encodes CDR1 MNHEY and CDR2 SVGAGI. The CDR3 is made up of 15 amino acids. V dropped 7 bases and J dropped 5; count of bases not matched to a gene: 12. The CDR3 coding sequence is TGTGCCAGCAAGCCAGAAACAGGGGGAGGTACTGAAGCTTTCTTT. It specifies CASKPETGGGTEAFF.

The genes are TRBV10-3 and TRBJ1-4, with a tentative D call TRBD1 (5 bases). CDR1 and CDR2 (germline): ENHRY, SYGVKD. Trimming removed 4 bases at V and 3 bases at J, with 9 bases between. This CDR3 is built from 14 residues. The CDR3 DNA reads TGTGCCATCAGTGCTCGGGGGTCTAATGAAAAACTGTTTTTT. Protein sequence: CAISARGSNEKLFF.

Concerning this clone: The junction and the germline gene differ at one end; a read error may be behind it. The chain links TRBV11-1 to TRBJ2-2; 7 bases match TRBD1. The CDR3 spans 15 residues. CDR1 SGHAT and CDR2 FQDESV come from the germline V gene (reference sequence). The CDR3 nucleotides are TGTGCCAGCAGCCCGCCGACAGGGAACCCCGGGGAGCTGTTTTTT. Protein: CASSPPTGNPGELFF.

This clone was seen just once. This sequence joins TRBV4-2 and TRBJ1-2; 7 bases fit TRBD1. CDR3 length: 15 residues. The ends lost 0 bases at V and 2 bases at J; junction bases unmatched: 3. CDR1 LGHNA and CDR2 YNFKEQ come from the germline V gene. Here the CDR3 DNA reads TGTGCCAGCAGCCAAGAACAGGGGAGGAACTATGGCTACACCTTC. It codes for CASSQEQGRNYGYTF.

The chain employs TRBV11-2 and TRBJ2-4; a possible D gene is TRBD2 (6 bases). The V gene lost 5 bases and the J gene lost 6 bases, with 20 bases spanning the gap. The length of the CDR3 is 16 residues. Germline lookup yields CDR1 SGHAT and CDR2 FQNNGV. The CDR3 nucleotides read TGTGCCAGCAGCGCGTTCACGGGGGATCAGCTAAACATTCAGTACTTC. As protein: CASSAFTGDQLNIQYF.

About this clone: It is likely a read error, because the conserved phenylalanine at the end of the CDR3 is missing. The DNA is omitted, as the CDR3 cannot be located on it reliably, and the CDR3 follows TCRdb's listing. The chain carries TRBV9 and TRBJ1-2; the table names TRBD1, a call not compared with the DNA. The germline V gene encodes CDR1 SGDLS and CDR2 YYNGEE. The CDR3 spans 11 residues, counting both ends. The CDR3 here is CASSVKGARVS.

The chain combines TRBV3-1 (or the pseudogene TRBV3-2) with TRBJ2-3, with TRBD2 matching 8 bases. This CDR3 is built from 14 residues. The germline V gene encodes CDR1 LGHDT and CDR2 YNNKEL (reference sequence). With V trimmed by 4 bases and J by 2 bases, 2 bases remained unmatched. The CDR3 is CASSLGGDTDTQYF. Written as DNA, the CDR3 is TGTGCCAGCAGCCTCGGGGGGGACACAGATACGCAGTATTTT.

This chain uses TRBV10-3 with TRBJ2-7; a weak D match, TRBD2 (7 bases). Trimming cost V 3 bases and J 3 bases, with 12 bases left between them. The CDR3 spans 14 residues. CDR1 ENHRY and CDR2 SYGVKD come from the germline V gene. The CDR3 region has the DNA TGTGCCATCAGTGAAAGGCGGGGGCACTACGAGCAGTACTTC. It is translated as CAISERRGHYEQYF.

This rearrangement joins TRBV2 to TRBJ1-2, with D unclear. The CDR3 runs to 15 residues. V lost 11 bases, J lost 4 bases, and 23 bases lay in between. Germline V gene sequence: CDR1 SNHLY, CDR2 FYNNEI. The CDR3 DNA sequence: TGTGCCGGAGGAACGACGGCTTGGAAGGGCTATGGCTACACCTTC. Protein product: CAGGTTAWKGYGYTF.

This chain links TRBV12-3 or TRBV12-4 with TRBJ1-2, with a weak D call TRBD1 (5 bases). With 6 bases removed from V and 7 bases from J, the gap between germline ends came to 12 bases. The CDR3 loop spans 12 amino acids. The DNA for the CDR3 is TGTGCCAGCAGCCCCAGGGTGGGTGGCTACACCTTC. It codes for CASSPRVGGYTF.

The CDR3 DNA reads TGCGCCAGCAGTCAACCCGGACATCATGAAGCTTTCTTT. Its protein product is CASSQPGHHEAFF. The chain links TRBV23-1 to TRBJ1-1; D is perhaps TRBD1 (5 bases). TRBV23-1 falls under the ORF class, with uncertain function. With 2 bases removed from V and 7 bases from J, the gap between germline ends came to 11 bases. The CDR3 totals 13 residues.

V and J are TRBV3-1 (or the pseudogene TRBV3-2) and TRBJ2-2; D perhaps matches TRBD1 (6 bases). This CDR3 is built from 17 residues. Germline assignment: CDR1 LGHDT and CDR2 YNNKEL (reference sequence). Trimming took 2 bases from V and 6 from J, leaving 19 bases between them. In nucleotides, the CDR3 is TGTGCCAGCAGCCAAAGGCCCTCACAGGGAGTGCCCGGGGAGCTGTTTTTT. Its translation is CASSQRPSQGVPGELFF.

The chain employs TRBV24-1 and TRBJ2-3; D may be TRBD2 (5 bases). The CDR3 length is 14 residues. Per the germline V gene, CDR1 is KGHDR and CDR2 is SFDVKD. The V end lost 1 base, the J end lost 6 bases, and 10 bases lay between the germline ends. The DNA of the CDR3 is TGTGCCACCAGTGATTTCGGGGTAGCGGATACGCAGTATTTT. This codes for CATSDFGVADTQYF.

The chain has TRBV5-1 and TRBJ1-2, with 9 bases matching TRBD1. Germline-derived CDR1 and CDR2 are SGHRS and YFSETQ. The CDR3 is made up of 14 amino acids. Trimming cost V 4 bases and J 8 bases; bases outside gene matches: 9. The CDR3 region is CASSHVQGARGYTF. CDR3 in DNA: TGCGCCAGCAGCCATGTACAGGGGGCGCGAGGCTACACCTTC.

The V and J genes are TRBV20-1 and TRBJ1-6, with a tentative D call TRBD1 (5 bases). V was clipped by 3 bases and J by 11 bases, with 20 bases between them. CDR1 is DFQATT, CDR2 SNEGSKA, per germline (reference sequence). This CDR3 is 15 amino acids long. In DNA, the CDR3 is TGCAGTGCTAGTGGCAGGGTCCCTAGGGGTACACCCCTCCACTTT. This codes for CSASGRVPRGTPLHF.

The chain couples TRBV29-1 to TRBJ1-2, with TRBD1 matching over 7 bases. Germline CDR1 is SQVTM and CDR2 is ANQGSEA. V shed 4 bases and J 2 bases; nucleotides not matched to a gene: 10. This CDR3 has 15 amino acids. DNA for the CDR3: TGCAGCGTTGGACAGGGTCGGGGATCAAACTATGGCTACACCTTC. Residues: CSVGQGRGSNYGYTF.

This clone appeared once. The same CDR3 also results from other DNA sequences found in this sample. This chain connects TRBV5-1 to TRBJ1-1; no clear D. The CDR3 is 14 residues long. Deletions cut 0 bases from V and 2 bases from J, with 8 bases between. Looked up from germline, CDR1 is SGHRS and CDR2 is YFSETQ. The CDR3 DNA sequence: TGCGCCAGCAGCTTGGATCCGGGAAACACTGAAGCTTTCTTT. Encoded protein: CASSLDPGNTEAFF.

This chain links TRBV2 with TRBJ1-1; D gene ambiguous. The V and J ends lost 3 bases and 0 bases respectively, with 5 bases between them. This CDR3 region has 13 residues. The germline V gene has CDR1 SNHLY and CDR2 FYNNEI. The CDR3 bases are TGTGCCAGCAGTGATCAAATGAACACTGAAGCTTTCTTT. This sequence encodes CASSDQMNTEAFF.

The rearrangement uses TRBV7-2 and TRBJ1-5; D is perhaps TRBD1 (6 bases). V shed 5 bases and J shed 6 bases, with 23 bases lying between them. The CDR3 spans 17 residues. CDR1 is SGHTA, CDR2 FQGNSA, per germline. CDR3 DNA sequence: TGTGCCAGCAGCCCTTACCCGACAGGCAACGGGGTTCAGCCCCAGCATTTT. Amino acid sequence: CASSPYPTGNGVQPQHF.

This clone has only a few counts. The CDR3 DNA is TGTGCCAGCAGTGAAGTTAGTTGGGACAGTCTCGGCTATGGCTACACCTTC. Its protein product is CASSEVSWDSLGYGYTF. The rearrangement links TRBV6-1 to TRBJ1-2, with 7 bases that match TRBD1. Germline CDR1 and CDR2: MNHNS and SASEGT. This CDR3 comprises 17 residues. V was pared by 1 base and J by 4 bases, with 12 bases of the junction left unmatched.

The chain couples TRBV11-2 to TRBJ2-2; 7 positions match TRBD1. This CDR3 contains 15 residues. Germline V CDR1 and CDR2: SGHAT, FQNNGV. The junction had 10 bases not matched to a gene; V was cut back by 10 bases and J by 2 bases. The CDR3 sequence is CATTRDRPNTGELFF. DNA of the CDR3: TGTGCCACCACCCGGGACAGACCTAACACCGGGGAGCTGTTTTTT.

This chain links TRBV18 with TRBJ2-5, with 8 bases aligning to TRBD2. The junction had 3 bases not matched to a gene; V was cut back by 5 bases and J by 7 bases. Germline-derived CDR1 and CDR2 are KGHSH and LQKENI. CDR3 length: 12 amino acids. CDR3 nucleotide sequence: TGTGCCAGCTCAGGGACTAGGGGGACCCAGTACTTC. It is translated as CASSGTRGTQYF. Full variable domain (outside the CDR3, taken from reference TRBV18 and TRBJ2-5): NAGVMQNPRHLVRRRGQEARLRCSPMKGHSHVYWYRQLPEEGLKFMVYLQKENIIDESGMPKERFSAEFPKEGPSILRIQQVVRGDSAAYFCASSGTRGTQYFGPGTRLLVL.